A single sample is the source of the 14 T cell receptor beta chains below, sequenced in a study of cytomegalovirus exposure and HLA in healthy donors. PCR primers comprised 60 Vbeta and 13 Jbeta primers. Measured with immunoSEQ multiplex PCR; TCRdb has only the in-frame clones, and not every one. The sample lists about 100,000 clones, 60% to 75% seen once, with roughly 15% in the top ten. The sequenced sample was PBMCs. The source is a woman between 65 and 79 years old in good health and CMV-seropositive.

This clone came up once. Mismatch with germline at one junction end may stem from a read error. For the CDR3, the DNA is TGTGCTAGCAGCTTAGTGAGCGTCTTAGGGGCTTACAATGAGCAGTTCTTC. This codes for CASSLVSVLGAYNEQFF. This chain uses TRBV7-7 with TRBJ2-1; possibly TRBD1 for D (5 bases). Germline loops: CDR1 SSHAT, CDR2 FNYEAQ (reference sequence). CDR3 size: 17 residues.

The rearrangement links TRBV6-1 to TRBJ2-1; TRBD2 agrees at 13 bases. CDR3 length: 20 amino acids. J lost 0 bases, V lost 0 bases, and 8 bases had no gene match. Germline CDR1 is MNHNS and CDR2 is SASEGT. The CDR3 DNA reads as TGTGCCAGCAGTGAAGCCCAGGGACTAGCGGGACGGGGCTCCTACAATGAGCAGTTCTTC. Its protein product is CASSEAQGLAGRGSYNEQFF.

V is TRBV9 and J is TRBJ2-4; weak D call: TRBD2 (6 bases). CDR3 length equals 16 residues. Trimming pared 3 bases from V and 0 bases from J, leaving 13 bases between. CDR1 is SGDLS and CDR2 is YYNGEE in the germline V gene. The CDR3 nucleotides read TGTGCCAGCAGCGAATTAGGAGGGGTAGCCAAAAACATTCAGTACTTC. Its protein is CASSELGGVAKNIQYF.

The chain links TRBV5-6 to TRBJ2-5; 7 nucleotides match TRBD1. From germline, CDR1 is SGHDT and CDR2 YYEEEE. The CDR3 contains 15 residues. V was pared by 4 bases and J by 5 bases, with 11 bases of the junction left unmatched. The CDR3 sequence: CASSKLDRVYETQYF. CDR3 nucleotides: TGTGCCAGCAGCAAATTAGACAGGGTGTATGAGACCCAGTACTTC.

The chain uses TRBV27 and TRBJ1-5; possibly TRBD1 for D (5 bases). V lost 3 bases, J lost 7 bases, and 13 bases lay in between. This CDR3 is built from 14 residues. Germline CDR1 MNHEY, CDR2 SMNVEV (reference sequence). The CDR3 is CASSLNGGGQPQHF. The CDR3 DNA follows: TGTGCCAGCAGTTTGAATGGGGGAGGGCAGCCCCAGCATTTT.

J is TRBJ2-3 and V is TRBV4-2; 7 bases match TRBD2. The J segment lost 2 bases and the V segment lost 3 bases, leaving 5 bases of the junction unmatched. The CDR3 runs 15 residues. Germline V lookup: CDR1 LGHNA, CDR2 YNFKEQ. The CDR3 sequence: CASSQTGGLTDTQYF. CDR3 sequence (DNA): TGTGCCAGCAGCCAGACGGGAGGACTCACAGATACGCAGTATTTT.

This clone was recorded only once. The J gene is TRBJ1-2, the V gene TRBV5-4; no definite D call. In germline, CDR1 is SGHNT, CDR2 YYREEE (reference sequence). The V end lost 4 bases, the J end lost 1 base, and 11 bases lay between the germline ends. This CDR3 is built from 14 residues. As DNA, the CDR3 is TGTGCCAGCAGCCCGGAGCGGATTAACTATGGCTACACCTTC. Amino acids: CASSPERINYGYTF.

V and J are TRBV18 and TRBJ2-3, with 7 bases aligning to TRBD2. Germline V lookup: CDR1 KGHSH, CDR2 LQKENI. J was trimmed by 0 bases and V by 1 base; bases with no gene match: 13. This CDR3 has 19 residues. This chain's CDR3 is CASSPRLEASGISTDTQYF. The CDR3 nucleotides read TGTGCCAGCTCACCACGATTAGAGGCAAGCGGGATTAGCACAGATACGCAGTATTTT.

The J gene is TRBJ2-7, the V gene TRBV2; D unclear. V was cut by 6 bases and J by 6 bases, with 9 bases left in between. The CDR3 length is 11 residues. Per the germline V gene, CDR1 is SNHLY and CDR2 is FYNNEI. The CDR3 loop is CASRELGEQYF. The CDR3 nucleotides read TGTGCCAGCAGGGAGTTGGGCGAGCAGTACTTC.

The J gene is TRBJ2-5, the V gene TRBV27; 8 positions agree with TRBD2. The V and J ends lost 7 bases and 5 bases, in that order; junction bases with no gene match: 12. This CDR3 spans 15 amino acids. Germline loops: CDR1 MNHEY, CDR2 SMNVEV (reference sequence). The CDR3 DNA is TGTGCCAGCACGGGGGGGAGAGGGGGTAGGGAGACCCAGTACTTC. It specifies CASTGGRGGRETQYF.

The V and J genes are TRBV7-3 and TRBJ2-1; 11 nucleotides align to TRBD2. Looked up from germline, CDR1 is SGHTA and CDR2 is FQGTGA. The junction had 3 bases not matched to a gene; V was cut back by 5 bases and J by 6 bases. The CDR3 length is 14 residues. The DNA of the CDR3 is TGTGCCAGCAGCGTTAGCGGGGGGGCCAATGAGCAGTTCTTC. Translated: CASSVSGGANEQFF.

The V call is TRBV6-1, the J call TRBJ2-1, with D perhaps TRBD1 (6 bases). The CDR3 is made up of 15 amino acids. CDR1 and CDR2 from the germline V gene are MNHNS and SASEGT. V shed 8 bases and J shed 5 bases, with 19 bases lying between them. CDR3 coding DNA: TGTGCCAGCCGCTCGGGACACACTAGGGACAATGAGCAGTTCTTC. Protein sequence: CASRSGHTRDNEQFF.

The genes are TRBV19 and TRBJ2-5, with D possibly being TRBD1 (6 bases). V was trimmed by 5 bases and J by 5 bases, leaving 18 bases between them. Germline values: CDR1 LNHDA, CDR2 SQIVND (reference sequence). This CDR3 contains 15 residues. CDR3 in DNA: TGTGCCAGTAGTTCAACCCCGACAGGTGGGGAGACCCAGTACTTC. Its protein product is CASSSTPTGGETQYF.

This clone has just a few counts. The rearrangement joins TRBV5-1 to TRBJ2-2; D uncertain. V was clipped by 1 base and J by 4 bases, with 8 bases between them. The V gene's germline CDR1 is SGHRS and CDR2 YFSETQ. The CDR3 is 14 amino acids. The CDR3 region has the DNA TGCGCCAGCAGCTTGACAGCCACCACCGGGGAGCTGTTTTTT. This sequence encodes CASSLTATTGELFF.